Sequencing of this TCR beta chain was carried out in a study of T cells after yellow fever vaccination. Whole-study results and caveats: The bulk population could contribute abundant contaminating clonotypes to FACS-sorted repertoires. Re-detected after boosting: most primary clones, almost 97% of CD4 and 88% of CD8.

Germline loops: CDR1 DFQATT, CDR2 SNEGSKA (reference sequence). V was shortened by 3 bases and J by 1 base, with 11 bases between the two germline ends. This CDR3 spans 14 amino acids. Using its own MiXCR run on the 5' RACE reads, TCRdb lists one record per CDR3 protein. The repertoire has a few hundred thousand distinct CDR3 sequences, about 4% of them found once; the top ten carry around 25%. There are a few counts of this clonotype. What it binds is unknown. The chain employs TRBV20-1 and TRBJ2-3; D not certain. The TCR comes from a man between 18 and 29 years old who received the YFV17D yellow fever vaccine. The sequencing used PBMCs, collected 5 days after the yellow fever booster vaccination. CDR3: CSASPPRGTDTQYF. In nucleotides, the CDR3 is TGCAGTGCTAGTCCCCCTCGCGGCACAGATACGCAGTATTTT.